This TCR beta chain derives from a study of cytomegalovirus exposure and HLA in healthy donors. Germline CDR1 reads SGDLS; CDR2 reads YYNGEE. The CDR3 length is 13 residues. Between the trimmed V and J ends, which lost 2 bases and 7 bases, there was a span of 10 bases. The table lists this clone with a few counts. Only in-frame clones appear in the TCRdb table, and some are missing; sequencing was by immunoSEQ multiplex PCR. In the table there are about 56,000 clones, about 92% of which are singletons. The chain joins TRBV9 to TRBJ2-1; perhaps TRBD1 as D (5 bases). The receptor was isolated from a young man in good health and CMV-seronegative. Sequenced material: PBMCs. The CDR3 bases are TGTGCCAGCAGCGTGGGGCAGCAGAATGAGCAGTTCTTC. This gives the protein CASSVGQQNEQFF.